The 21 T cell receptor beta chains below come from one sample, sequenced in a study of blood T cell repertoires in COVID-19. Data came from immunoSEQ multiplex PCR; TCRdb stores just in-frame clones and leaves some out. The sample has about 120,000 clones; roughly 80% are singletons. The sample taken for sequencing was peripheral blood. These receptor sequences come from a human donor in a cohort sampled during active COVID-19.

The chain has TRBV27 and TRBJ1-1, with 7 bases fitting TRBD1. The CDR3 sequence is 18 residues long. Germline CDR1 and CDR2: MNHEY and SMNVEV (reference sequence). The V gene end was trimmed by 4 bases and the J gene end by 0 bases; junction bases not matched to a gene: 14. CDR3: CASSSYRGPSRLNTEAFF. CDR3 sequence (DNA): TGTGCCAGCAGTTCATACAGGGGCCCATCCAGGTTGAACACTGAAGCTTTCTTT.

This rearrangement joins TRBV19 to TRBJ2-3, with D possibly being TRBD1 (6 bases). This CDR3 region has 16 residues. The germline V and J ends were trimmed by 1 base and 4 bases, with 15 bases remaining between them. Germline V gene data show CDR1 as LNHDA and CDR2 as SQIVND (reference sequence). The CDR3 protein is CASSIVATTGADTQYF. The CDR3 coding sequence is TGTGCCAGTAGTATAGTTGCTACGACAGGCGCAGATACGCAGTATTTT.

The chain links TRBV3-1 (or the pseudogene TRBV3-2) to TRBJ2-1; D is perhaps TRBD2 (6 bases). Trimming pared 4 bases from V and 0 bases from J, leaving 22 bases between. Germline loops: CDR1 LGHDT, CDR2 YNNKEL (reference sequence). CDR3 length: 19 amino acids. The CDR3 spells CASSRRPQGGENSYNEQFF. The DNA for the CDR3 is TGTGCCAGCAGCCGACGACCTCAGGGCGGGGAGAACTCCTACAATGAGCAGTTCTTC.

The V and J genes are TRBV29-1 and TRBJ1-2; TRBD1 matches at 8 bases. V gave up 6 bases and J gave up 7 bases; unmatched junction bases: 7. CDR3 length equals 12 residues. Per the germline V gene, CDR1 is SQVTM and CDR2 is ANQGSEA. The CDR3 loop is CSVIRGQRGYTF. CDR3 in DNA: TGCAGCGTGATCAGGGGGCAGCGTGGCTACACCTTC.

V usage is TRBV5-6 and J usage is TRBJ2-7; D uncertain. V was clipped by 7 bases and J by 0 bases, with 14 bases between them. Germline V gene data show CDR1 as SGHDT and CDR2 as YYEEEE. The CDR3 runs 14 residues. For the CDR3, the DNA is TGTGCCAGCTTTCACCACAGAGCCTCCTACGAGCAGTACTTC. This translates into CASFHHRASYEQYF.

Comment on this clone: The sample has other DNA sequences that encode this CDR3 too. This CDR3 is CASSYSGGGGNEQFF. In nucleotides, the CDR3 is TGTGCCAGCAGTTACTCGGGCGGGGGGGGCAATGAGCAGTTCTTC. The chain uses TRBV6-5 and TRBJ2-1, with 9 bases fitting TRBD2. The CDR3 runs 15 residues. The germline CDR1 and CDR2 sequences are MNHEY and SVGAGI. With V trimmed by 0 bases and J by 6 bases, 3 bases remained unmatched.

The table lists this clone with a few counts. The chain combines TRBV7-9 with TRBJ1-6, with 11 bases aligning to TRBD1. Trimming at V came to 5 bases and at J to 10 bases, leaving 7 bases not matched to a gene. The CDR3 is made up of 15 amino acids. Germline CDR1 and CDR2: SEHNR and FQNEAQ (reference sequence). The CDR3 here is CASSLRDRGESPLHF. In nucleotides, the CDR3 is TGTGCCAGCAGCCTCCGGGACAGGGGGGAATCACCCCTCCACTTT.

The V call is TRBV2, the J call TRBJ2-3, with 7 bases fitting TRBD2. Germline CDR1 reads SNHLY; CDR2 reads FYNNEI. The ends lost 3 bases at V and 1 base at J; junction bases unmatched: 10. The CDR3 length is 17 residues. CDR3: CASSDSGLVTGTDTQYF. Here the CDR3 DNA reads TGTGCCAGCAGTGATTCTGGACTAGTGACGGGCACAGATACGCAGTATTTT.

The genes are TRBV2 and TRBJ1-6, with 8 bases fitting TRBD1. This CDR3 region has 14 residues. The germline CDR1 and CDR2 sequences are SNHLY and FYNNEI. V was pared by 8 bases and J by 8 bases, with 8 bases of the junction left unmatched. CDR3: CASPTGGVDSPLHF. CDR3 sequence (DNA): TGTGCCAGCCCAACAGGGGGTGTGGATTCACCCCTCCACTTT.

CDR3 sequence reads: CASSLWDRVGRYGSPLHF. DNA of the CDR3: TGTGCCAGCAGCTTGTGGGACAGGGTGGGGAGATATGGTTCACCCCTCCACTTT. V and J are TRBV5-4 and TRBJ1-6, with 9 nucleotides matching TRBD1. This CDR3 is 18 amino acids long. Germline CDR1 SGHNT, CDR2 YYREEE (reference sequence). The V gene end was trimmed by 1 base and the J gene end by 9 bases; junction bases not matched to a gene: 14.

This clone was recorded once. CDR3 coding DNA: TGTGCCAGCAGCGGGGGGCTTAATCAGCCCCAGCATTTT. It codes for CASSGGLNQPQHF. The chain joins TRBV28 to TRBJ1-5; D may be TRBD1 (6 bases). V lost 6 bases and J 4 bases, leaving 10 bases between the germline ends. Germline CDR1 MDHEN, CDR2 SYDVKM. This CDR3 is 13 amino acids long.

The V and J genes are TRBV12-3 or TRBV12-4 and TRBJ2-1, with D hard to call. The CDR3 loop spans 11 amino acids. V was trimmed by 7 bases and J by 4 bases, leaving 5 bases between them. Here the CDR3 reads CASTLYNEQFF. The DNA of the CDR3 is TGTGCCAGCACACTTTACAATGAGCAGTTCTTC.

The chain employs TRBV6-1 and TRBJ1-2; 8 positions match TRBD1. With V trimmed by 3 bases and J by 2 bases, 2 bases remained unmatched. From germline, CDR1 is MNHNS and CDR2 SASEGT. CDR3 length: 14 amino acids. DNA for the CDR3: TGTGCCAGCAGTGAGGACAGGGCCAACTATGGCTACACCTTC. Its protein is CASSEDRANYGYTF.

The gene calls are TRBV27 and TRBJ1-2; 8 positions match TRBD1. V lost 0 bases, J lost 3 bases, and 3 bases stayed unmatched. Germline-derived CDR1 and CDR2 are MNHEY and SMNVEV (reference sequence). The CDR3 covers 15 residues. This CDR3 reads CASSLSETGDYGYTF. For the CDR3, the DNA is TGTGCCAGCAGTTTATCTGAGACAGGGGACTATGGCTACACCTTC.

This clone was seen only a few times. J is TRBJ2-5 and V is TRBV27; TRBD1 matches 12 bases. Germline V gene sequence: CDR1 MNHEY, CDR2 SMNVEV (reference sequence). The J segment lost 9 bases and the V segment lost 2 bases, leaving 1 base of the junction unmatched. This CDR3 spans 13 amino acids. DNA of the CDR3: TGTGCCAGCAGTTTAGGGACAGGGGGCTCCCAGTACTTC. It codes for CASSLGTGGSQYF.

CDR3 sequence reads: CASSLDHSYNSPLHF. The CDR3 bases are TGCGCCAGCAGCTTGGATCACTCCTATAATTCACCCCTCCACTTT. J is TRBJ1-6 and V is TRBV5-1; D gene uncertain. V dropped 0 bases and J dropped 0 bases, with 4 bases sitting between them. Germline CDR1 reads SGHRS; CDR2 reads YFSETQ. CDR3 length equals 15 residues.

CDR3 coding DNA: TGTGCCAGCAGCCCCGGGACAGGGGTCGACGAGCAGTACTTC. Protein sequence: CASSPGTGVDEQYF. The chain employs TRBV7-9 and TRBJ2-7; 10 bases are a match to TRBD1. Germline assignment: CDR1 SEHNR and CDR2 FQNEAQ (reference sequence). The CDR3 is made up of 14 amino acids. Unmatched junction bases numbered 6, after V lost 5 bases and J lost 5 bases.

This clone was detected only a few times. Other nucleotide sequences in the sample specify the same CDR3. This chain uses TRBV30 with TRBJ1-5; D possibly corresponds to TRBD1 (5 bases). Germline V gene lookup returns CDR1 GTSNPN and CDR2 SVGIG (reference sequence). The CDR3 is 14 amino acids. With 2 bases removed from V and 1 base from J, the gap between germline ends came to 9 bases. Here the CDR3 DNA reads TGTGCCTGGAGTCCAGGGATCAGCAATCAGCCCCAGCATTTT. The encoded protein is CAWSPGISNQPQHF.

The chain links TRBV5-1 to TRBJ1-2; tentative D call: TRBD1 (6 bases). CDR3 length: 14 amino acids. Germline lookup yields CDR1 SGHRS and CDR2 YFSETQ. The V end lost 6 bases, the J end lost 8 bases, and 20 bases lay between the germline ends. CDR3 residues: CASNIGRGQNGYTF. The CDR3 region has the DNA TGCGCCAGCAATATAGGGCGGGGGCAAAACGGCTACACCTTC.

This chain links TRBV28 with TRBJ2-7, with 7 bases identical to TRBD2. Trimming at V came to 7 bases and at J to 2 bases, leaving 5 bases not matched to a gene. Germline V gene lookup returns CDR1 MDHEN and CDR2 SYDVKM. The CDR3 is 13 amino acids. CDR3 sequence reads: CASTGGVTYEQYF. The CDR3 nucleotides read TGTGCCAGCACTGGGGGGGTTACCTACGAGCAGTACTTC.

The rearrangement joins TRBV4-1 to TRBJ2-5, with 11 nucleotides matching TRBD2. The CDR3 consists of 17 residues. The J segment lost 1 base and the V segment lost 3 bases, leaving 7 bases of the junction unmatched. The germline gives CDR1 MGHRA, CDR2 YSYEKL. CDR3 in DNA: TGCGCCAGCAGCCAGTTTCGACTAGCGGGGCCCCAAGAGACCCAGTACTTC. This translates into CASSQFRLAGPQETQYF.